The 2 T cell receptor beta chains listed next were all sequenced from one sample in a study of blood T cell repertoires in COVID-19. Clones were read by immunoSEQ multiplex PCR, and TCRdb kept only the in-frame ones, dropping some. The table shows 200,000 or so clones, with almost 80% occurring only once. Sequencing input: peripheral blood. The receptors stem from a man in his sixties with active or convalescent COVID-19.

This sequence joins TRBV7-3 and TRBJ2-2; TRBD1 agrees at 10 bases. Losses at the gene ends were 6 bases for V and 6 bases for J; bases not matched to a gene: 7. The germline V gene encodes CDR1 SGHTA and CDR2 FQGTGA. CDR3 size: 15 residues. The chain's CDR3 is CASSTGTGVPGELFF. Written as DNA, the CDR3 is TGTGCCAGCAGTACCGGGACAGGGGTCCCCGGGGAGCTGTTTTTT.

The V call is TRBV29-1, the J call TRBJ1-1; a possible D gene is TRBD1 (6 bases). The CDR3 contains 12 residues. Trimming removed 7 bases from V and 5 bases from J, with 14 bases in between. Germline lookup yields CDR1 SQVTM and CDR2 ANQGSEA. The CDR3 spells CSAQGLGTEAFF. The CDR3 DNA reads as TGCAGCGCCCAGGGGTTGGGGACTGAAGCTTTCTTT.